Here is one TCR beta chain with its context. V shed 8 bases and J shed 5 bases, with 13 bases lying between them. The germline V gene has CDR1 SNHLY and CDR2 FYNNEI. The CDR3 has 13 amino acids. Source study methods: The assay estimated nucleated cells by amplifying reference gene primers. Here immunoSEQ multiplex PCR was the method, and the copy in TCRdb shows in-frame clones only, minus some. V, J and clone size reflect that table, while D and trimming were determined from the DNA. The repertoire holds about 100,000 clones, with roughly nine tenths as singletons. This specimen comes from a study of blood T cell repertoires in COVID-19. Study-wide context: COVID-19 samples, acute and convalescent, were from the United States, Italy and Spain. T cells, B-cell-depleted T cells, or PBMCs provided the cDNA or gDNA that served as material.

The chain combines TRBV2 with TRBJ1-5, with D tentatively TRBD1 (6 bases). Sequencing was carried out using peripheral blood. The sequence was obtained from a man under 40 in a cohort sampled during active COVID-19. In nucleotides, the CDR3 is TGTGCCAGCTGCTACAGGGAAGATCAGCCCCAGCATTTT. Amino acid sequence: CASCYREDQPQHF.